These 25 T cell receptor beta chains were all obtained from the same sample, sequenced in a study of beta chain features in type 1 diabetes (dated by TCRdb to 2016 to 2019). Overall study outcomes, separate from this receptor: In all four CD4+ subsets, TCRB CDR3 length was moderately but significantly shorter in type 1 diabetes patients.

Their specific antigens are unknown. To prepare the library, the immunoSEQ multiplex PCR assay was applied. The entire amount of isolated RNA was reverse transcribed using the High Capacity cDNA Reverse Transcription Kit, so the sequenced TCRB transcripts were expressed ones. Held by TCRdb, this immuneACCESS table contains in-frame sequences only and omits some clones. Under half of the omission traces to an unresolved V gene where checked; the cause of the rest is unknown. This sample gives 300,000 to 450,000 clones in total; 8.5% to 10% of them show up just once. About 0.6% of the sample is taken by the ten largest. The sample taken for sequencing was central memory CD4+ T cells from blood. The receptors derive from a young man with type 1 diabetes.

The CDR3 sequence is CAWSVWQAYGYTF. In nucleotides, the CDR3 is TGTGCCTGGAGTGTGTGGCAAGCCTATGGCTACACCTTC. This chain connects TRBV30 to TRBJ1-2, with D unresolved. CDR3 length: 13 amino acids. V gave up 0 bases and J gave up 4 bases, with 9 bases separating them. Germline assignment: CDR1 GTSNPN and CDR2 SVGIG (reference sequence).

This clone was seen many times. The chain joins TRBV7-2 to TRBJ2-1, with TRBD2 matching 8 bases. V shed 5 bases and J 4 bases; nucleotides not matched to a gene: 7. The germline CDR1 and CDR2 sequences are SGHTA and FQGNSA. The CDR3 has 15 residues. In DNA form, the CDR3 reads TGTGCCAGCAGCCACGCCGGGACTAGGTACAATGAGCAGTTCTTC. Protein: CASSHAGTRYNEQFF. Drawing the rest from reference TRBV7-2 and TRBJ2-1, the complete variable domain is GAGVSQSPSNKVTEKGKDVELRCDPISGHTALYWYRQSLGQGLEFLIYFQGNSAPDKSGLPSDRFSAERTGGSVSTLTIQRTQQEDSAVYLCASSHAGTRYNEQFFGPGTRLTVL.

The chain uses TRBV6-1 and TRBJ2-3; D gene ambiguous. This CDR3 has 13 amino acids. Per germline, CDR1 MNHNS and CDR2 SASEGT. V was shortened by 6 bases and J by 4 bases, with 11 bases between the two germline ends. The CDR3: CASSRRWSDTQYF. CDR3 nucleotides: TGTGCCAGCAGCCGGCGTTGGTCAGATACGCAGTATTTT.

There are a few counts of this clone. J is TRBJ2-1 and V is TRBV19; D is possibly TRBD2 (6 bases). Trimming pared 3 bases from V and 6 bases from J, leaving 18 bases between. This CDR3 is 16 amino acids long. Germline-derived CDR1 and CDR2 are LNHDA and SQIVND (reference sequence). CDR3 loop: CASSIGYGAGSNEQFF. In nucleotides, the CDR3 is TGTGCCAGTAGTATTGGTTATGGAGCGGGTAGCAATGAGCAGTTCTTC.

This clone occurred a few times. The CDR3 region is CASSPSGQGREQYF. Here the CDR3 DNA reads TGTGCCAGCAGTCCCTCGGGACAGGGACGTGAGCAGTACTTC. The V and J genes are TRBV28 and TRBJ2-7; 9 bases are a match to TRBD1. V lost 5 bases and J lost 7; bases outside the gene matches: 9. Per the germline V gene, CDR1 is MDHEN and CDR2 is SYDVKM. CDR3 length: 14 amino acids.

This clone came up a few times. This chain connects TRBV2 to TRBJ1-2, with D possibly matching TRBD1 (5 bases). The CDR3 loop spans 14 amino acids. Germline CDR1 and CDR2: SNHLY and FYNNEI. V lost 5 bases to trimming and J lost 6 bases, with 16 bases between them. The CDR3: CASSKTEAGDGYTF. CDR3 DNA sequence: TGTGCCAGCAGTAAGACAGAGGCCGGAGATGGCTACACCTTC.

This clone was recorded at least ten times. J is TRBJ2-1 and V is TRBV28; D is unclear. The germline CDR1 and CDR2 sequences are MDHEN and SYDVKM. The ends were cut back, 6 bases at V and 8 bases at J, with 11 bases in the middle. The CDR3 covers 12 residues. The CDR3, as DNA: TGTGCCAGCAGAAGTACTCGGGATGAGCAGTTCTTC. It specifies CASRSTRDEQFF.

The chain joins TRBV28 to TRBJ2-1, with 11 bases lining up with TRBD1. CDR1 and CDR2 from the germline V gene are MDHEN and SYDVKM. This CDR3 has 18 amino acids. V lost 1 base, J lost 10 bases, and 15 bases stayed unmatched. As DNA, the CDR3 is TGTGCCAGCAGTTTATACACCGGGACAGGGGGTACCATTGGGGAGCAGTTCTTC. It translates to CASSLYTGTGGTIGEQFF.

The chain links TRBV18 to TRBJ2-7, with D possibly TRBD2 on 5 matching bases. V was clipped by 2 bases and J by 3 bases, with 14 bases between them. Germline lookup yields CDR1 KGHSH and CDR2 LQKENI. This CDR3 comprises 15 residues. The CDR3 here is CASSPSGQEDYEQYF. The CDR3 coding sequence is TGTGCCAGCTCACCATCCGGGCAGGAGGACTACGAGCAGTACTTC.

This clone has just a few counts. The rearrangement joins TRBV6-1 to TRBJ2-3; 8 bases are a match to TRBD2. Germline V gene data show CDR1 as MNHNS and CDR2 as SASEGT. The CDR3 loop spans 13 amino acids. With V trimmed by 5 bases and J by 6 bases, 4 bases remained unmatched. The CDR3 nucleotides read TGTGCCAGCAGTTTTAGCGGGATTGATACGCAGTATTTT. Translating gives CASSFSGIDTQYF.

This rearrangement joins TRBV4-1 to TRBJ1-1, with 9 positions matching TRBD1. The CDR3 is 15 amino acids. CDR1 is MGHRA, CDR2 YSYEKL, per germline. V dropped 5 bases and J dropped 5; count of bases not matched to a gene: 9. CDR3 protein: CASSFEQGARTEAFF. The CDR3 DNA follows: TGCGCCAGCAGCTTTGAACAGGGGGCGCGGACTGAAGCTTTCTTT.

This clone has just a few counts. A much larger clone differs from this one at a single base, so this may be a read error. This chain joins TRBV11-3 and TRBJ2-2; 9 nucleotides match TRBD1. Germline loops: CDR1 SGHNT, CDR2 YENEEA. J gave up 4 bases and V 5 bases, and 5 bases lay outside the gene matches. CDR3 length: 15 residues. The CDR3 spells CASSPGTGTTGELFF. CDR3 bases: TGTGCCAGCAGCCCCGGGACAGGGACCACCGGGGAGCTGTTTTTT.

This clone was observed a handful of times. This chain links TRBV6-1 with TRBJ2-2, with D possibly TRBD2 on 5 matching bases. Trimming removed 6 bases from V and 8 bases from J, with 16 bases in between. CDR3 length: 14 residues. The germline V gene has CDR1 MNHNS and CDR2 SASEGT. CDR3 coding DNA: TGTGCCAGCAGGACGGGGTCAAATAGTGGGGAGCTGTTTTTT. Amino acids: CASRTGSNSGELFF.

This clone was seen only a few times. This chain connects TRBV30 to TRBJ1-4, with no clear D. The V gene lost 0 bases and the J gene lost 8 bases, with 10 bases spanning the gap. From germline, CDR1 is GTSNPN and CDR2 SVGIG (reference sequence). The CDR3 runs to 13 residues. As DNA, the CDR3 is TGTGCCTGGAGTGTAGCCAGAGGCGAAAAACTGTTTTTT. It yields the protein CAWSVARGEKLFF.

The chain links TRBV28 to TRBJ2-1, with TRBD2 identical over 7 bases. Per germline, CDR1 MDHEN and CDR2 SYDVKM. With V trimmed by 8 bases and J by 0 bases, 7 bases remained unmatched. CDR3 length equals 15 residues. Here the CDR3 DNA reads TGTGCCAGCCGCCCTAGCGGAAGCTCCTACAATGAGCAGTTCTTC. Translated, it gives CASRPSGSSYNEQFF.

This clone was observed at least ten times. J is TRBJ1-3 and V is TRBV27; D not certain. Germline assignment: CDR1 MNHEY and CDR2 SMNVEV (reference sequence). This CDR3 is built from 15 residues. V lost 1 base to trimming and J lost 2 bases, with 9 bases between them. The CDR3 protein is CASSLYPGTGNTIYF. The CDR3 region has the DNA TGTGCCAGCAGTTTATACCCGGGAACTGGAAACACCATATATTTT.

A few counts support this clone. This sequence joins TRBV6-5 and TRBJ1-2; TRBD1 matches 8 bases. V lost 6 bases to trimming and J lost 5 bases; unmatched junction nucleotides: 5. This CDR3 is 13 amino acids long. The germline V gene has CDR1 MNHEY and CDR2 SVGAGI. CDR3 nucleotides: TGTGCCAGCAGCCGACAGGGGATTTATGGCTACACCTTC. As protein: CASSRQGIYGYTF.

This clone was picked up a small number of times. The chain couples TRBV6-5 to TRBJ1-5, with 7 nucleotides matching TRBD1. The germline V gene encodes CDR1 MNHEY and CDR2 SVGAGI. V dropped 6 bases and J dropped 4; count of bases not matched to a gene: 9. The CDR3 covers 15 residues. The CDR3 loop reads CASRSQGLLNQPQHF. In DNA, the CDR3 is TGTGCCAGCAGATCACAGGGGCTACTAAATCAGCCCCAGCATTTT.

This clone was observed a handful of times. This chain joins TRBV19 and TRBJ2-3, with D hard to call. From germline, CDR1 is LNHDA and CDR2 SQIVND (reference sequence). The V end was cut by 5 bases, the J end by 2 bases, with 14 bases between. This CDR3 region has 15 residues. The CDR3 loop is CASSLQLLTTDTQYF. The CDR3 nucleotides read TGTGCCAGTAGTCTCCAGCTACTCACCACAGATACGCAGTATTTT. Full variable domain (outside the CDR3, taken from reference TRBV19 and TRBJ2-3): DGGITQSPKYLFRKEGQNVTLSCEQNLNHDAMYWYRQDPGQGLRLIYYSQIVNDFQKGDIAEGYSVSREKKESFPLTVTSAQKNPTAFYLCASSLQLLTTDTQYFGPGTRLTVL.

J is TRBJ2-1 and V is TRBV5-1; 7 bases map to TRBD2. The germline gives CDR1 SGHRS, CDR2 YFSETQ. The CDR3 sequence is 14 residues long. V shed 7 bases, J shed 7 bases, and the junction held 11 bases outside the gene matches. The CDR3 sequence is CASVLWEGLNEQFF. The CDR3 DNA reads as TGCGCCAGCGTTTTGTGGGAGGGCCTGAATGAGCAGTTCTTC.

This clone showed up just a few times. The V call is TRBV28, the J call TRBJ2-1, with 7 bases fitting TRBD2. The length of the CDR3 is 16 residues. J lost 9 bases, V lost 4 bases, and 15 bases had no gene match. CDR1 is MDHEN and CDR2 is SYDVKM in the germline V gene. CDR3: CASSSVSSGRETEQFF. CDR3 bases: TGTGCCAGCAGTTCCGTGAGTTCCGGGCGGGAGACTGAGCAGTTCTTC. The full variable domain, its missing parts supplied by reference TRBV28 and TRBJ2-1, is DVKVTQSSRYLVKRTGEKVFLECVQDMDHENMFWYRQDPGLGLRLIYFSYDVKMKEKGDIPEGYSVSREKKERFSLILESASTNQTSMYLCASSSVSSGRETEQFFGPGTRLTVL.

This clone was seen ten or more times. The chain joins TRBV7-6 to TRBJ2-2, with 9 bases aligning to TRBD2. V was clipped by 1 base and J by 4 bases; unmatched bases: 4. This CDR3 contains 16 residues. The V gene's germline CDR1 is SGHVS and CDR2 FNYEAQ. CDR3 sequence (DNA): TGTGCCAGCAGCTTAGAAGGCGGGAGGGTCACCGGGGAGCTGTTTTTT. Protein: CASSLEGGRVTGELFF.

In nucleotides, the CDR3 is TGTGCCAGCAGCTTAGGTGTATCCATTGAACCAGATACGCAGTATTTT. This sequence encodes CASSLGVSIEPDTQYF. The chain is built from TRBV11-2 and TRBJ2-3; no firm D call. V was shortened by 1 base and J by 4 bases, with 15 bases between the two germline ends. There are 16 residues in the CDR3. Germline V gene sequence: CDR1 SGHAT, CDR2 FQNNGV.

This clone was observed a handful of times. The chain recombines TRBV19 with TRBJ1-5, with a weak D call TRBD1 (6 bases). Trimming left V 6 bases short and J 6 bases short, with 12 bases between. CDR1 LNHDA and CDR2 SQIVND come from the germline V gene (reference sequence). The CDR3 runs to 13 residues. CDR3 sequence: CASSTGYSQPQHF. The CDR3 nucleotides are TGTGCCAGTAGCACAGGGTACTCTCAGCCCCAGCATTTT.

CDR3 protein: CASSPGDGRGYEQYF. Written as DNA, the CDR3 is TGCGCCAGCAGCCCCGGGGACGGAAGGGGATACGAGCAGTACTTC. The chain joins TRBV5-1 to TRBJ2-7; D tentatively reads TRBD1 or TRBD2 (5 bases each). Germline lookup yields CDR1 SGHRS and CDR2 YFSETQ. This CDR3 region has 15 residues. Trimming took 4 bases from V and 4 from J, leaving 18 bases between them.